Listed below are T cell receptor beta chains from one sample, sequenced in a study of CD8 T cells in ankylosing spondylitis. TCRdb used MiXCR to reprocess the 5' RACE reads, holding one entry per CDR3 protein. The sample holds over 30,000 distinct CDR3 sequences, more than 15% seen once. Sequences were obtained from blood. These receptor sequences come from a male donor with ankylosing spondylitis or in good health (not recorded which). The CDR3 runs from the conserved cysteine through the conserved F or W. A D gene is named only where the DNA matches it firmly. Expanded clones are given a class, and other clones once, few, many or no size at all.

TRBV19,TRBJ2-2,.,.,CASSITGEGTGELFF,TGTGCCAGTAGTATTACAGGGGAGGGAACCGGGGAGCTGTTTTTT
TRBV29-1,TRBJ1-1,TRBD1,few,CSVLGQGIGEAFF,TGCAGCGTTCTCGGACAGGGGATAGGTGAAGCTTTCTTT
TRBV7-2,TRBJ2-3,.,.,CASSLAQRDTQYF,TGTGCCAGCAGCTTAGCGCAACGGGATACGCAGTATTTT
TRBV7-2,TRBJ1-4,TRBD1,many,CASSLRQGGEKLFF,TGTGCCAGCAGCCTTAGACAGGGTGGAGAAAAACTGTTTTTT
TRBV6-2/TRBV6-3,TRBJ2-1,.,few,CASSYTTTQFF,TGTGCCAGCAGTTACACGACTACCCAGTTCTTC
TRBV6-2/TRBV6-3,TRBJ1-1,.,.,CASSYSIGLNTEAFF,TGTGCCAGCAGTTACTCGATAGGGTTGAACACTGAAGCTTTCTTT
TRBV20-1,TRBJ2-3,.,.,CSAATRSTDTQYF,TGCAGTGCTGCGACAAGAAGCACAGATACGCAGTATTTT
TRBV12-3/TRBV12-4,TRBJ1-5,.,many,CASSTPDGPQHF,TGTGCCAGCAGTACTCCGGACGGGCCCCAGCATTTT
TRBV7-9,TRBJ2-1,.,few,CASSFGQYNEQFF,TGTGCCAGCAGCTTTGGACAGTACAATGAGCAGTTCTTC
TRBV6-5,TRBJ2-2,.,.,CASSYSSTGSSTGELFF,TGTGCCAGCAGTTACTCGAGCACAGGGTCATCCACCGGGGAGCTGTTTTTT
TRBV28,TRBJ1-5,TRBD1,.,CASSPRTGGGNQPQHF,TGTGCCAGCAGTCCGAGGACAGGGGGCGGCAATCAGCCCCAGCATTTT
TRBV29-1,TRBJ1-1,.,.,CSVEQGGWTEAFF,TGCAGCGTTGAACAGGGTGGGTGGACTGAAGCTTTCTTT
TRBV10-3,TRBJ1-1,TRBD1,.,CAISWTGNTEAFF,TGTGCCATCAGTTGGACAGGGAACACTGAAGCTTTCTTT
TRBV5-1,TRBJ2-2,.,few,CASSFMRGVNTGELFF,TGCGCCAGCAGCTTTATGAGGGGCGTGAACACCGGGGAGCTGTTTTTT
TRBV27,TRBJ2-1,.,few,CASSLGLEQFF,TGTGCCAGCAGCCTGGGACTTGAGCAGTTCTTC
TRBV2,TRBJ2-2,.,few,CASSVGSANTGELFF,TGTGCCAGCAGTGTAGGGTCCGCCAACACCGGGGAGCTGTTTTTT
TRBV6-5,TRBJ2-2,TRBD1,.,CASGLIVRGPNTGELFF,TGTGCCAGCGGGCTAATAGTAAGGGGGCCGAACACCGGGGAGCTGTTTTTT
TRBV19,TRBJ1-1,.,.,CASKGGANTEAFF,TGTGCCAGTAAAGGAGGAGCGAACACTGAAGCTTTCTTT
TRBV12-3/TRBV12-4,TRBJ2-5,.,few,CASSWGAETQYF,TGTGCCAGCAGTTGGGGGGCTGAGACCCAGTACTTC
TRBV5-1,TRBJ2-1,TRBD2,few,CASSRLAQAYNEQFF,TGCGCCAGCAGCCGACTAGCGCAAGCCTACAATGAGCAGTTCTTC
TRBV27,TRBJ2-1,.,few,CASSFIGTYNEQFF,TGTGCCAGCAGCTTTATAGGGACGTACAATGAGCAGTTCTTC
TRBV4-1,TRBJ2-1,.,.,CASRRTVENNEQFF,TGCGCCAGCAGACGGACCGTGGAGAACAATGAGCAGTTCTTC
TRBV12-3/TRBV12-4,TRBJ1-1,.,.,CASSLSRWMNTEAFF,TGTGCCAGCAGTCTAAGTAGGTGGATGAACACTGAAGCTTTCTTT
TRBV27,TRBJ2-1,.,few,CASSFRSHAPFPVTEQFF,TGTGCCAGCAGTTTTAGGTCCCATGCACCGTTCCCTGTTACTGAGCAGTTCTTC
TRBV6-6,TRBJ1-5,TRBD1,few,CASRSDRGKNQPQHF,TGTGCCAGCAGATCCGACAGGGGAAAGAATCAGCCCCAGCATTTT
TRBV25-1,TRBJ1-4,.,.,CASSEREATNEKLFF,TGTGCCAGCAGTGAGAGAGAAGCAACTAATGAAAAACTGTTTTTT
TRBV3-1,TRBJ2-3,TRBD2,hyperexpanded,CASTTSGGSTDTQYF,TGTGCCAGTACAACCAGCGGGGGTTCCACAGATACGCAGTATTTT
TRBV12-3/TRBV12-4,TRBJ1-3,TRBD1,few,CASSLRGPGNTIYF,TGTGCCAGCAGTTTGAGGGGGCCCGGAAACACCATATATTTT
TRBV6-6,TRBJ1-1,.,.,CASSYSVNTEAFF,TGTGCCAGCAGTTACTCGGTGAACACTGAAGCTTTCTTT
TRBV5-1,TRBJ1-1,TRBD1,.,CASSAGTGRTEAFF,TGCGCCAGCAGCGCAGGGACAGGGAGGACTGAAGCTTTCTTT
TRBV21-1,TRBJ1-1,.,.,CASSSGGQGRLVNTEAFF,TGTGCCAGCAGCAGCGGGGGACAGGGGAGATTGGTGAACACTGAAGCTTTCTTT
TRBV20-1,TRBJ2-1,TRBD1,.,CSARQGAVEQFF,TGCAGTGCTAGGCAGGGGGCGGTTGAGCAGTTCTTC
TRBV29-1,TRBJ1-2,TRBD1,many,CSVEGPSDREDGYTF,TGCAGCGTTGAAGGTCCCTCCGACAGGGAAGACGGCTACACCTTC
TRBV12-3/TRBV12-4,TRBJ2-1,.,.,CASSFRAGPSFHEQFF,TGTGCCAGCAGTTTCCGGGCGGGACCCTCCTTCCATGAGCAGTTCTTC
TRBV21-1,TRBJ1-1,.,.,CASSKPDRNTEAFF,TGTGCCAGCAGCAAGCCGGACAGGAACACTGAAGCTTTCTTT
TRBV21-1,TRBJ2-1,.,.,CASSPKGLSSYNEQFF,TGTGCCAGCAGCCCTAAGGGGTTAAGCTCCTACAATGAGCAGTTCTTC
TRBV4-2,TRBJ2-3,.,few,CASSQDLAGDDTQYF,TGTGCCAGCAGCCAAGATCTAGCAGGGGATGATACGCAGTATTTT
TRBV30,TRBJ1-1,.,few,CAWTPTGAGAFF,TGTGCCTGGACCCCAACGGGTGCCGGGGCTTTCTTT
TRBV20-1,TRBJ1-5,TRBD1,.,CSATETGGAGQPQHF,TGCAGTGCTACCGAGACAGGGGGCGCTGGGCAGCCCCAGCATTTT
TRBV6-2/TRBV6-3,TRBJ2-1,TRBD1,once,CASRRTGQGNEQFF,TGTGCCAGCAGAAGAACGGGACAGGGCAATGAGCAGTTCTTC
TRBV20-1,TRBJ2-5,.,few,CSASGTLGETQYF,TGCAGTGCTTCCGGGACATTGGGAGAGACCCAGTACTTC
TRBV12-3/TRBV12-4,TRBJ2-3,.,.,CASRRDTTDTQYF,TGTGCCAGCAGGCGGGATACCACAGATACGCAGTATTTT
TRBV24-1,TRBJ1-5,.,.,CATSDIREIGQPQHF,TGTGCCACCAGTGATATAAGGGAGATAGGTCAGCCCCAGCATTTT
TRBV12-3/TRBV12-4,TRBJ2-2,TRBD2,many,CASSLRSGGVGELFF,TGTGCCAGCAGTTTACGTAGCGGGGGCGTCGGGGAGCTGTTTTTT
TRBV5-1,TRBJ2-2,.,.,CASSLDAGRPGELFF,TGCGCCAGCAGCTTGGATGCAGGTCGCCCCGGGGAGCTGTTTTTT
TRBV4-3,TRBJ1-4,.,few,CASSHEDDNEKLFF,TGCGCCAGCAGCCATGAAGATGATAATGAAAAACTGTTTTTT